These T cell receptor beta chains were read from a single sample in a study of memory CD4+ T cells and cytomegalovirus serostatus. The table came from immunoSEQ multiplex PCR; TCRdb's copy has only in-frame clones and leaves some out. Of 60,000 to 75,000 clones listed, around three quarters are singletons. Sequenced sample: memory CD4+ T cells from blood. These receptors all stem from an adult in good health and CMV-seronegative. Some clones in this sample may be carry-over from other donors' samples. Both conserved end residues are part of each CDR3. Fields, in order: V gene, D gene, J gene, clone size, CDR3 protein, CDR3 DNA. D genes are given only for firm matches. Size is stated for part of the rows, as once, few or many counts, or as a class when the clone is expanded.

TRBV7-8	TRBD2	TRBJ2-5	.	CASSLSPTSGARETQYF	TGTGCCAGCAGCTTATCCCCGACTAGCGGGGCCCGAGAGACCCAGTACTTC
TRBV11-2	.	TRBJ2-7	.	CASSLVWENYEQYF	TGTGCCAGCAGCTTAGTTTGGGAAAACTACGAGCAGTACTTC
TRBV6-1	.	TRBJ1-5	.	CASSEGYQPQHF	TGTGCCAGCAGTGAAGGGTATCAGCCCCAGCATTTT
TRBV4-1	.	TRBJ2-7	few	CASSRLSRGDYEQYF	TGCGCCAGCAGTCGATTAAGTAGGGGTGATTACGAGCAGTACTTC
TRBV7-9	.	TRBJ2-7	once	CASSSQGAYSSYEQYF	TGTGCCAGCAGCTCACAGGGCGCGTATAGCTCCTACGAGCAGTACTTC
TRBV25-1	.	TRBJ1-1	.	CASSELGGSDTEAFF	TGTGCCAGCAGTGAATTGGGGGGATCAGACACTGAAGCTTTCTTT
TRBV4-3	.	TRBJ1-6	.	CASSQVRLNSPLHF	TGCGCCAGCAGCCAAGTGAGACTAAATTCACCCCTCCACTTT
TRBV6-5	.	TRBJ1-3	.	CASSYSLYSGNTIYF	TGTGCCAGCAGTTACTCCCTGTACTCTGGAAACACCATATATTTT
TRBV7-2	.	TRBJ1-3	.	CASSLGGPGFQGGNTIYF	TGTGCCAGCAGCTTAGGGGGACCCGGGTTCCAAGGGGGAAACACCATATATTTT
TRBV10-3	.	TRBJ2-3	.	CAIGTTDTQYF	TGTGCCATCGGTACCACAGATACGCAGTATTTT
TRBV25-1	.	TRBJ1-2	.	CASRGGRDVFYGYTF	TGTGCCAGTAGGGGGGGGCGCGACGTGTTCTATGGCTACACCTTC
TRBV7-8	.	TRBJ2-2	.	CASSPVGSRNTGELFF	TGTGCCAGCAGCCCTGTGGGGTCCAGGAACACCGGGGAGCTGTTTTTT
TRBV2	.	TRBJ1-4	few	CASSPRGGGNEKLFF	TGTGCCAGCAGTCCCCGGGGCGGCGGCAATGAAAAACTGTTTTTT
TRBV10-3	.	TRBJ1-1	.	CAISDRFHTEAFF	TGTGCCATCAGTGACCGGTTCCACACTGAAGCTTTCTTT
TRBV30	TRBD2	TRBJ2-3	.	CAWETSTAQYF	TGTGCCTGGGAGACTAGCACGGCGCAGTATTTT
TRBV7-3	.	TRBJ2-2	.	CASSLYTSTGELFF	TGTGCCAGCAGCTTATATACGAGCACCGGGGAGCTGTTTTTT
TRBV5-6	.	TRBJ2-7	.	CASSLTDYEQYF	TGTGCCAGCAGCCTGACAGACTACGAGCAGTACTTC
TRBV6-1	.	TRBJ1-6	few	CASRYVRGDNSPLHF	TGTGCCAGCAGATACGTGCGGGGGGATAATTCACCCCTCCACTTT
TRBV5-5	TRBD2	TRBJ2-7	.	CASSLDGGGVASQYF	TGTGCCAGCAGCTTGGATGGCGGGGGGGTAGCGTCGCAGTACTTC
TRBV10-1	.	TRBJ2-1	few	CASSVTGSYNEQFF	TGCGCCAGCAGTGTAACGGGCTCCTACAATGAGCAGTTCTTC
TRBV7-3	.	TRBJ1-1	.	CASSLTGNTEAFF	TGTGCCAGCAGCTTAACCGGAAACACTGAAGCTTTCTTT
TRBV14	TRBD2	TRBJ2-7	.	CASSPIIAGGHPHRSYEQYF	TGTGCCAGCAGCCCGATAATAGCGGGAGGGCACCCTCACCGGTCCTACGAGCAGTACTTC
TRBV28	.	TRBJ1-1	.	CASRFYQPNTEAFF	TGTGCCAGCAGATTCTACCAGCCGAACACTGAAGCTTTCTTT
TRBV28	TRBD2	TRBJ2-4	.	CASRSGGAKNIQYF	TGTGCCAGCAGGAGCGGGGGAGCCAAAAACATTCAGTACTTC
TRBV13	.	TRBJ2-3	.	CASSLQLFTDTQYF	TGTGCCAGCAGCCTACAGCTGTTCACAGATACGCAGTATTTT
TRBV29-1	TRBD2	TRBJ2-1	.	CSVTHSGTSGRAHEQFF	TGCAGCGTTACCCACTCCGGGACTAGCGGGAGGGCCCATGAGCAGTTCTTC
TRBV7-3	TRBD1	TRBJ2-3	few	CASSLGTGGDTQYF	TGTGCCAGCAGCTTAGGGACAGGGGGAGATACGCAGTATTTT
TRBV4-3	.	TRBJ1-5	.	CASSPDGNQPQHF	TGCGCCAGCAGCCCGGACGGTAATCAGCCCCAGCATTTT
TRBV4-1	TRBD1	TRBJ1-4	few	CASSRTVLRGPNEKLFF	TGCGCCAGCAGCCGTACTGTTCTCAGGGGGCCGAATGAAAAACTGTTTTTT
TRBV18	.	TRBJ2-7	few	CASSPRNTGPYEQYF	TGTGCCAGCTCACCACGTAACACAGGGCCCTACGAGCAGTACTTC
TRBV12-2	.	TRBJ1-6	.	CASRLALGQSLSPLHF	TGTGCAAGTCGCTTAGCGCTGGGACAGTCTCTTTCACCCCTCCACTTT
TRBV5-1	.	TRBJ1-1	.	CASSSTSMGPNTEAFF	TGCGCCAGCAGCTCCACATCCATGGGACCAAACACTGAAGCTTTCTTT
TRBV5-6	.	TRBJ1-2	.	CASSLFDISYTF	TGTGCCAGCAGCTTGTTCGACATCTCCTACACCTTC
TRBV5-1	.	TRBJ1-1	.	CASSLRQGTENTEAFF	TGCGCCAGCAGCTTGCGGCAGGGGACGGAGAACACTGAAGCTTTCTTT
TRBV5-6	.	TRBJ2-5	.	CASWSVRGRQETQYF	TGTGCCAGCTGGTCGGTAAGAGGCAGACAAGAGACCCAGTACTTC
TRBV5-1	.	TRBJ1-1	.	CASSLEQGGVNTEAFF	TGCGCCAGCAGCTTGGAACAGGGTGGGGTGAACACTGAAGCTTTCTTT
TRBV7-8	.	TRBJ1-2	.	CASSLERAGYTF	TGTGCCAGCAGCTTAGAACGGGCGGGCTACACCTTC
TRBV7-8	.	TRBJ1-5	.	CASSSRRPPTYQPQHF	TGTGCCAGCAGCTCCAGGCGTCCCCCCACATATCAGCCCCAGCATTTT
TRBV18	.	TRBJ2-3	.	CASSPGNTDTQYF	TGTGCCAGCTCACCAGGGAACACAGATACGCAGTATTTT
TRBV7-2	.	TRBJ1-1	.	CASSLLMMNTEAFF	TGTGCCAGCAGCTTATTGATGATGAACACTGAAGCTTTCTTT
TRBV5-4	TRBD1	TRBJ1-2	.	CASSLGYRGSGGYTF	TGTGCCAGCAGCTTGGGTTACAGGGGGTCGGGTGGCTACACCTTC
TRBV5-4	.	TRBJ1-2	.	CASSLIPGANYGYTF	TGTGCCAGCAGCTTGATCCCGGGGGCTAACTATGGCTACACCTTC
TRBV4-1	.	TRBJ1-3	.	CASSHVLRAKGNTIYF	TGCGCCAGCAGCCACGTCCTCCGGGCAAAAGGAAACACCATATATTTT
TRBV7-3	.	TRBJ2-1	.	CASSRNGGGYNEQFF	TGTGCCAGCAGCCGAAACGGAGGGGGGTACAATGAGCAGTTCTTC
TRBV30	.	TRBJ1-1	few	CAWSRGADTEAFF	TGTGCCTGGAGTAGGGGGGCGGACACTGAAGCTTTCTTT
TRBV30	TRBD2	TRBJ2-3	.	CAWGLAGGFTDTQYF	TGTGCCTGGGGCCTAGCGGGGGGGTTCACAGATACGCAGTATTTT
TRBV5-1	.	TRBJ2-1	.	CASSLLSPEDNEQFF	TGCGCCAGCAGCTTACTTTCCCCGGAGGACAATGAGCAGTTCTTC
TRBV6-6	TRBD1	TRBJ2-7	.	CASRGQGEGEQYF	TGTGCCAGCAGGGGACAGGGTGAGGGAGAGCAGTACTTC
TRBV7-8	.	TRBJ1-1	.	CASSFLAANTEAFF	TGTGCCAGCAGCTTTTTAGCGGCTAACACTGAAGCTTTCTTT
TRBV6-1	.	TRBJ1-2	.	CASSESGQSLYGYTF	TGTGCCAGCAGTGAATCAGGCCAGTCCTTATATGGCTACACCTTC
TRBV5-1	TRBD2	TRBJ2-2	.	CASSGLAGGPAGELFF	TGCGCCAGCAGTGGACTAGCGGGGGGGCCGGCCGGGGAGCTGTTTTTT
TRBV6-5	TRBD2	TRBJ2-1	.	CASKLETGTSTEQFF	TGTGCCAGCAAATTAGAAACCGGGACTAGCACTGAGCAGTTCTTC
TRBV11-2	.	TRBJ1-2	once	CASSSLRTENYGYTF	TGTGCCAGCAGCTCTCTAAGGACAGAAAACTATGGCTACACCTTC
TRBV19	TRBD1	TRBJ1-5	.	CASSSTGGSGQPQHF	TGTGCCAGTAGTTCTACAGGGGGCTCCGGTCAGCCCCAGCATTTT
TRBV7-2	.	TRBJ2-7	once	CASSSWDSYEQYF	TGTGCCAGCAGCTCGTGGGACTCCTACGAGCAGTACTTC
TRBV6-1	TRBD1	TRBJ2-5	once	CASSRDRGETQYF	TGTGCCAGCAGTCGGGACAGGGGAGAGACCCAGTACTTC
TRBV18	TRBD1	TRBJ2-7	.	CASSPRTGSSYEQYF	TGTGCCAGCTCACCTAGGACAGGGAGCTCCTACGAGCAGTACTTC